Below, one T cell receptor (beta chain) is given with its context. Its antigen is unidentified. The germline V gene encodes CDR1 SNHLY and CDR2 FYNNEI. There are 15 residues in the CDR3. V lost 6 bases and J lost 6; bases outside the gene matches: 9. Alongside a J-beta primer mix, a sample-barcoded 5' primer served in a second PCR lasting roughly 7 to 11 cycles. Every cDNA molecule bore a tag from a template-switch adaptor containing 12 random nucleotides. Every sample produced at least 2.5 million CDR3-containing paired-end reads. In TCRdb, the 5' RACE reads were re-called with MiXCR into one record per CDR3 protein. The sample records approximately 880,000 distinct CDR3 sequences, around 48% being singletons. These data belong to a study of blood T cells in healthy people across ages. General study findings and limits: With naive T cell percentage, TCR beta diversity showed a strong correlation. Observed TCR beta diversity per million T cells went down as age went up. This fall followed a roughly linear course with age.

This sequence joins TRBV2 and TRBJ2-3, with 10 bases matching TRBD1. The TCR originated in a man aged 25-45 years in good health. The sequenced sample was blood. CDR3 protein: CASRPPGQGLDTQYF. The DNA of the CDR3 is TGTGCCAGCAGACCCCCGGGACAGGGGTTGGATACGCAGTATTTT. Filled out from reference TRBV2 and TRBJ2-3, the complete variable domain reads EPEVTQTPSHQVTQMGQEVILRCVPISNHLYFYWYRQILGQKVEFLVSFYNNEISEKSEIFDDQFSVERPDGSNFTLKIRSTKLEDSAMYFCASRPPGQGLDTQYFGPGTRLTVL.